This paragraph reports one TCR beta chain. Its antigen is undetermined. This CDR3 has 15 amino acids. Germline assignment: CDR1 SGHTA and CDR2 FQGNSA. V was pared by 1 base and J by 2 bases, with 12 bases between. This entry belongs to a study of T cell responses to AZD1222 COVID-19 vaccine. The method was immunoSEQ multiplex PCR; TCRdb's version includes in-frame clones alone and lacks a portion of them. Found here are under 150,000 clones, around 92% of them singletons; the top ten hold 3% to 4%. Whole-study findings and limits: Repertoires were collected only later (after the peak T cell response had occurred). Nearly half of the spike-specific TCRs reportedly recognize variant regions that carry no mutations. Clonal diversity may have been underestimated in mostly white British donors. Across spike, vaccine-associated CD4 TCRs were found, dominant at 160-218 and 743-854.

Sequenced here: peripheral blood, sampled 28 days after the second AZD1222 dose. The receptor was isolated from an adult who received the AZD1222 COVID-19 vaccine. The chain is built from TRBV7-2 and TRBJ2-7; weak D call: TRBD1 (5 bases). In DNA, the CDR3 is TGTGCCAGCAGCTTAGGTGGGGCGGTTACCTACGAGCAGTACTTC. Protein: CASSLGGAVTYEQYF.